This record concerns one T cell receptor (beta chain) sequence. Its antigen is unidentified. This sample was included in a study of long-term antiretroviral therapy in people with HIV. For the study at large: The earliest samples came from an era when ART typically awaited falling CD4 counts. Study-wide findings and caveats: Diversity went up after ART and still fell short of transplant donor controls. Among HIV repertoires, CDR3 length ranges were narrower than those of controls.

Samples held roughly 1-11 million cryopreserved PBMC, and DNA extraction followed. The germline CDR1 and CDR2 sequences are SNHLY and FYNNEI. The CDR3 totals 16 residues. V was cut by 4 bases and J by 0 bases, with 16 bases left in between. A v3.0 immunoSEQ assay was performed at survey level. TCRdb's table, derived via immunoSEQ multiplex PCR, lists solely in-frame clones and lacks some. The sample lists 25,000 to 35,000 clones; 70% to 90% were seen once. The chain recombines TRBV2 with TRBJ2-7; the D is unclear. The sequence came from a woman aged 25 to 39 with HIV. This sample comprised unsorted PBMCs, obtained 0.8 years after starting antiretroviral therapy. The CDR3 sequence is CASSAGVGGSSYEQYF. As DNA, the CDR3 is TGTGCCAGCAGTGCCGGCGTCGGTGGTAGCTCCTACGAGCAGTACTTC.